This T cell receptor (beta chain) was captured by sequencing in a study of OX40 agonist ivuxolimab in advanced cancers. Study in general: Patients in dose escalation had liver, melanoma, kidney or head and neck cancers. Prior anti-PD-1, anti-PD-L1 or anti-CTLA-4 therapy did not bar entry, and around 39% had some. One hepatocellular carcinoma and a couple of cutaneous melanoma patients partially responded.

Libraries were prepared by immunoSEQ multiplex PCR; TCRdb keeps only in-frame clonotypes and omits some of them. The data hold around 65,000 clones, with 85% to 95% observed a single time. Germline V gene sequence: CDR1 LNHDA, CDR2 SQIVND (reference sequence). V gave up 1 base and J gave up 3 bases, with 9 bases separating them. This CDR3 has 14 amino acids. Collection of blood occurred at baseline, at cycle 4 day 1, and at cycle 7 day 1. The V gene is TRBV19, the J gene TRBJ1-2, with D perhaps matching TRBD1 (6 bases). This receptor was identified in an adult with an advanced solid tumor such as melanoma, head and neck, liver or kidney cancer. Sequencing used CD4+ or CD8+ T cells sorted from blood, obtained in a trial of the OX40 agonist ivuxolimab. The CDR3 sequence: CASSIGRGDYGYTF. The DNA for the CDR3 is TGTGCCAGTAGTATAGGCAGGGGCGACTATGGCTACACCTTC.